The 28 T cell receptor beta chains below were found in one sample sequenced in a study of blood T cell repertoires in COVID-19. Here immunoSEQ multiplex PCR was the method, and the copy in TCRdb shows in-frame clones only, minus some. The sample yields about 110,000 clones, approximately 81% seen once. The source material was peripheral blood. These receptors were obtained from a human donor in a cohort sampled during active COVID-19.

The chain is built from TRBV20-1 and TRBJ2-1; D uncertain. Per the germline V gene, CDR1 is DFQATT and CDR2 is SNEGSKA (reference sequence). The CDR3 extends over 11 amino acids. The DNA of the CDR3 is TGCAGGATGGCGGAATACAATGAGCAGTTCTTC. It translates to CRMAEYNEQFF.

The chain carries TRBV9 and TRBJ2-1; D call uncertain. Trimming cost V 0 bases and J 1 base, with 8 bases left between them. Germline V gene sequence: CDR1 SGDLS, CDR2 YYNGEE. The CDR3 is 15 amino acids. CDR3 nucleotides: TGTGCCAGCAGCGTAGGGGCAGGTTCCTACAATGAGCAGTTCTTC. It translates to CASSVGAGSYNEQFF. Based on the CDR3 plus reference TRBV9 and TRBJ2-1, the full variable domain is DSGVTQTPKHLITATGQRVTLRCSPRSGDLSVYWYQQSLDQGLQFLIQYYNGEERAKGNILERFSAQQFPDLHSELNLSSLELGDSALYFCASSVGAGSYNEQFFGPGTRLTVL.

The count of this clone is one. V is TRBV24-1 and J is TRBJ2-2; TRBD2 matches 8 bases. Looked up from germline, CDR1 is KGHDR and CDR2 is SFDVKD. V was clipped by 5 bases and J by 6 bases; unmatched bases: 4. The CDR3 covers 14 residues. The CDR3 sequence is CATSGRGGPGELFF. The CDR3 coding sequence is TGTGCCACCAGTGGACGCGGGGGGCCCGGGGAGCTGTTTTTT.

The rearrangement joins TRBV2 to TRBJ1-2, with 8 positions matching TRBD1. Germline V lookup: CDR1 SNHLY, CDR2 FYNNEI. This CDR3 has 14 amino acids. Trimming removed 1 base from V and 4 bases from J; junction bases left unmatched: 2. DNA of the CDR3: TGTGCCAGCAGTGAAGGGACAGGGATCTATGGCTACACCTTC. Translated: CASSEGTGIYGYTF.

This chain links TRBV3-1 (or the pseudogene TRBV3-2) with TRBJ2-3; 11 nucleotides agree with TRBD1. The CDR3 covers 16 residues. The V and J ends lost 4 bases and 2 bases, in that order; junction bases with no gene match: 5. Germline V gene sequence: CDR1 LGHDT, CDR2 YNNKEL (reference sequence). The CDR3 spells CASSLGQGALTDTQYF. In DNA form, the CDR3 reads TGTGCCAGCAGCCTCGGACAGGGGGCACTCACAGATACGCAGTATTTT.

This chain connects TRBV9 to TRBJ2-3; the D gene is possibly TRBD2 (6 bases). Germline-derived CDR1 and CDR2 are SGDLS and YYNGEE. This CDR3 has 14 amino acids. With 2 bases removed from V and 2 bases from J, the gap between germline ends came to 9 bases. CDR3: CASSVLALTDTQYF. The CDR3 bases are TGTGCCAGCAGCGTCCTAGCGCTCACAGATACGCAGTATTTT.

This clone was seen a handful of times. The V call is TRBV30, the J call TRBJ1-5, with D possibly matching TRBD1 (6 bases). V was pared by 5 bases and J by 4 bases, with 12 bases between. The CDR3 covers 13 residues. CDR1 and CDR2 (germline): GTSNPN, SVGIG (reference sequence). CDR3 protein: CAWSGGLNQPQHF. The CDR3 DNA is TGTGCCTGGTCGGGGGGCTTGAATCAGCCCCAGCATTTT. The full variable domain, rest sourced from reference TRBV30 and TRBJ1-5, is SQTIHQWPATLVQPVGSPLSLECTVEGTSNPNLYWYRQAAGRGLQLLFYSVGIGQISSEVPQNLSASRPQDRQFILSSKKLLLSDSGFYLCAWSGGLNQPQHFGDGTRLSIL.

CDR3 region: CTSSRNRGWVAEAFF. CDR3 sequence (DNA): TGCACCAGCAGCCGAAACAGGGGGTGGGTCGCTGAAGCTTTCTTT. The genes are TRBV1 and TRBJ1-1; no DNA check was done on the table's D call, TRBD1. TRBV1 is termed a pseudogene. The CDR3 covers 15 residues.

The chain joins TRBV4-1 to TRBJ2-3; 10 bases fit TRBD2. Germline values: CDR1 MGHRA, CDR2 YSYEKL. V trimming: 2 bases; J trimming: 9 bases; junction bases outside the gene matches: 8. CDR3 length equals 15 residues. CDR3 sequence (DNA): TGCGCCAGCAGCCAACCCGGACTAGCGGAAAAAACGCAGTATTTT. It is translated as CASSQPGLAEKTQYF.

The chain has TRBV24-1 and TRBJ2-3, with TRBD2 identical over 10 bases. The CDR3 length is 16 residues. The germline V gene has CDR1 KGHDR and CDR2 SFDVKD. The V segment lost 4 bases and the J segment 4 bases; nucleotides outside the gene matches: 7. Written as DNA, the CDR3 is TGTGCCACCAGTGACCCGAGCGGGGGGGCCTCAGATACGCAGTATTTT. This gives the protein CATSDPSGGASDTQYF.

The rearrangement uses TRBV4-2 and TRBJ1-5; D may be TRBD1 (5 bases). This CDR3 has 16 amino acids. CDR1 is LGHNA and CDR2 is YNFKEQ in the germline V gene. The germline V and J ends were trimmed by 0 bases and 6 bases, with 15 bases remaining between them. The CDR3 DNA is TGTGCCAGCAGCCAAGACCCGGACACCGAGTTTCAGCCCCAGCATTTT. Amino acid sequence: CASSQDPDTEFQPQHF.

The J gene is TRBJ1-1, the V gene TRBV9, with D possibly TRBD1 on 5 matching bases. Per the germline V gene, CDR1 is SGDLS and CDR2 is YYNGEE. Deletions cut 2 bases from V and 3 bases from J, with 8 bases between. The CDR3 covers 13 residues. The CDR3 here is CASSVAGHTEAFF. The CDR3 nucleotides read TGTGCCAGCAGCGTTGCGGGGCACACTGAAGCTTTCTTT. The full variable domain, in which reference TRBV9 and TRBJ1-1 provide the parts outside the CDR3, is DSGVTQTPKHLITATGQRVTLRCSPRSGDLSVYWYQQSLDQGLQFLIQYYNGEERAKGNILERFSAQQFPDLHSELNLSSLELGDSALYFCASSVAGHTEAFFGQGTRLTVV.

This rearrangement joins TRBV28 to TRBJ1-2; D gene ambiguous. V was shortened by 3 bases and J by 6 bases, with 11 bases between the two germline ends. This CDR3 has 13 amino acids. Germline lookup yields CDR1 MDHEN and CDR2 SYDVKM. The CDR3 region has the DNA TGTGCCAGCAGTTTCAGGCAGCCGAATGGCTACACCTTC. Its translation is CASSFRQPNGYTF.

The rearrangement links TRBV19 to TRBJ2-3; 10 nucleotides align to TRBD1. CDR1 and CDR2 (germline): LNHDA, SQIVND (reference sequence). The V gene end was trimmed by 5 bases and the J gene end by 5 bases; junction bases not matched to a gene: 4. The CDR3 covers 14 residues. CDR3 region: CASSVRDRGDTQYF. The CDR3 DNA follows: TGTGCCAGTAGTGTCAGGGACAGGGGAGATACGCAGTATTTT.

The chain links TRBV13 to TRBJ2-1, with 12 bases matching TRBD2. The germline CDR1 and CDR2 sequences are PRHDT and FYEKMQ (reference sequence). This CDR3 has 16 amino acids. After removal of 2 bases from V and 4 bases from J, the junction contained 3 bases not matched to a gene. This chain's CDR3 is CASSLLGTSGYNEQFF. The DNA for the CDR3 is TGTGCCAGCAGCTTATTAGGGACTAGCGGGTACAATGAGCAGTTCTTC. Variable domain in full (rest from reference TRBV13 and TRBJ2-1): AAGVIQSPRHLIKEKRETATLKCYPIPRHDTVYWYQQGPGQDPQFLISFYEKMQSDKGSIPDRFSAQQFSDYHSELNMSSLELGDSALYFCASSLLGTSGYNEQFFGPGTRLTVL.

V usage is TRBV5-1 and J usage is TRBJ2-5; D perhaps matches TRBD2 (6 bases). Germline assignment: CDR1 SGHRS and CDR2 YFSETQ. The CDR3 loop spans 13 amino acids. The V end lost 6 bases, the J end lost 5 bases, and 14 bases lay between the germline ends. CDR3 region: CASNPGGSETQYF. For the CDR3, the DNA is TGCGCCAGCAACCCTGGGGGGTCGGAGACCCAGTACTTC.

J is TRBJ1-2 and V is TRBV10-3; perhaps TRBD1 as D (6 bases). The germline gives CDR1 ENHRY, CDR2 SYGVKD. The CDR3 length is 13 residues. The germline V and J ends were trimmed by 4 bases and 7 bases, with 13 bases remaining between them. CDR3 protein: CAISGQDGRGYTF. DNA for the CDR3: TGTGCCATCAGTGGACAGGATGGTCGTGGCTACACCTTC.

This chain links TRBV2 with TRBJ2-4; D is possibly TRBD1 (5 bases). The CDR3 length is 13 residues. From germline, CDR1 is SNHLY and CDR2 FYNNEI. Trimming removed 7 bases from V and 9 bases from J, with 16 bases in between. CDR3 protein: CASTEGAWGIQYF. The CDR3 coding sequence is TGTGCCAGCACCGAAGGGGCCTGGGGCATTCAGTACTTC.

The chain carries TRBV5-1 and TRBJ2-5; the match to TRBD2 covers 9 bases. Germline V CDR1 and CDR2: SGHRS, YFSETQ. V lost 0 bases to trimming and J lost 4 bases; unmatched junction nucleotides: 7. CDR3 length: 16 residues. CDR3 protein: CASSLEVAGDRETQYF. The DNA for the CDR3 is TGCGCCAGCAGCTTGGAAGTAGCGGGGGATAGAGAGACCCAGTACTTC. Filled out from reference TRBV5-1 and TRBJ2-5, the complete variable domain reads KAGVTQTPRYLIKTRGQQVTLSCSPISGHRSVSWYQQTPGQGLQFLFEYFSETQRNKGNFPGRFSGRQFSNSRSEMNVSTLELGDSALYLCASSLEVAGDRETQYFGPGTRLLVL.

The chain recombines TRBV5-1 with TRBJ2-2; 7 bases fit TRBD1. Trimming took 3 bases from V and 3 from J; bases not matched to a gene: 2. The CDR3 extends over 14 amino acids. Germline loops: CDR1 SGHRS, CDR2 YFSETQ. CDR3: CASSSGQDTGELFF. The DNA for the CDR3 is TGCGCCAGCAGCTCCGGACAGGACACCGGGGAGCTGTTTTTT.

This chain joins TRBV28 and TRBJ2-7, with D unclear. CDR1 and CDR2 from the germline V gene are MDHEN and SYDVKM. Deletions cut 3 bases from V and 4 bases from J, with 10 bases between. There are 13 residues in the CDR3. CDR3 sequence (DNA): TGTGCCAGCAGTTTGGCCGCAGGATACGAGCAGTACTTC. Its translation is CASSLAAGYEQYF.

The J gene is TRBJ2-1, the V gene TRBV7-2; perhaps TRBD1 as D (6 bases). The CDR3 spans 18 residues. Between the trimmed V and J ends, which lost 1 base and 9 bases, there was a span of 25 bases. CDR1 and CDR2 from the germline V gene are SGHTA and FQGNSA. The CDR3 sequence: CASSLVTGTYQLEAEQFF. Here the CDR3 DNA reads TGTGCCAGCAGCTTAGTCACTGGGACATATCAGTTAGAGGCTGAGCAGTTCTTC. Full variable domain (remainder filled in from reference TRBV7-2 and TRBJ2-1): GAGVSQSPSNKVTEKGKDVELRCDPISGHTALYWYRQSLGQGLEFLIYFQGNSAPDKSGLPSDRFSAERTGGSVSTLTIQRTQQEDSAVYLCASSLVTGTYQLEAEQFFGPGTRLTVL.

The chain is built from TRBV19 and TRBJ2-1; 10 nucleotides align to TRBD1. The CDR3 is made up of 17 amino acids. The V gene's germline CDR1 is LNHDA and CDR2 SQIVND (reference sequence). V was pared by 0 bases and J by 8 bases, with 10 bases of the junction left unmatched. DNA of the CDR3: TGTGCCAGTAGTATAGATGCGGGACAGGGGACGAGAGATGAGCAGTTCTTC. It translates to CASSIDAGQGTRDEQFF.

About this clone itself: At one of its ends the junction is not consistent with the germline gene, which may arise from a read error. The CDR3 is CASNQGQASNEKLFF. The DNA for the CDR3 is TGCGCCAGCAACCAAGGACAGGCGTCAAATGAAAAACTGTTTTTT. This chain links TRBV4-3 with TRBJ1-4; 7 positions match TRBD1. CDR1 LGHNA and CDR2 YSLEER come from the germline V gene. The CDR3 covers 15 residues.

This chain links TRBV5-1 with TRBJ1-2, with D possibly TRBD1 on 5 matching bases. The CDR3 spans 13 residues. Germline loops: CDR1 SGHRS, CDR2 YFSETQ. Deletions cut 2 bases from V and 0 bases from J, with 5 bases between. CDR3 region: CASSLGANYGYTF. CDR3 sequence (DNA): TGCGCCAGCAGCTTAGGGGCTAACTATGGCTACACCTTC. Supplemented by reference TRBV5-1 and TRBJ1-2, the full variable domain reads KAGVTQTPRYLIKTRGQQVTLSCSPISGHRSVSWYQQTPGQGLQFLFEYFSETQRNKGNFPGRFSGRQFSNSRSEMNVSTLELGDSALYLCASSLGANYGYTFGSGTRLTVV.

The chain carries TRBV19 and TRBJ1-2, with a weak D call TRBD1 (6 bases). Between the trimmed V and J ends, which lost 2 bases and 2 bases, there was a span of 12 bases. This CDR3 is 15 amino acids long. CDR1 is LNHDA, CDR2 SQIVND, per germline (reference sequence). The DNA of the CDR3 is TGTGCCAGTAGTATACCATACCAGGGGAACTATGGCTACACCTTC. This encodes CASSIPYQGNYGYTF.

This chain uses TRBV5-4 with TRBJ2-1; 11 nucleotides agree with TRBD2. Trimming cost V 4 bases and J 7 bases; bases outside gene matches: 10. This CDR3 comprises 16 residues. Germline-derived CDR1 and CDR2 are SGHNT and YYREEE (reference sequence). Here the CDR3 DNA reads TGTGCCAGCAGCGTAGTAGCGGGGGGGCCGTATAATGAGCAGTTCTTC. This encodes CASSVVAGGPYNEQFF.

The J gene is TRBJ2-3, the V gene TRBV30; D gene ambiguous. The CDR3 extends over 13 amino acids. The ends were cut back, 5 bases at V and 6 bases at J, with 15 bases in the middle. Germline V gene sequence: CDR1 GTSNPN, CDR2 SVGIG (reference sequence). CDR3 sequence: CAWGWAVGDTQYF. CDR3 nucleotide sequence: TGTGCCTGGGGATGGGCCGTGGGCGATACGCAGTATTTT.